This T cell receptor (beta chain) was documented in a study of cytomegalovirus exposure and HLA in healthy donors. Trimming at V came to 5 bases and at J to 9 bases, leaving 10 bases not matched to a gene. CDR3 length equals 14 residues. The germline CDR1 and CDR2 sequences are LNHDA and SQIVND (reference sequence). The primer mix had 60 Vbeta and 13 Jbeta primers. This table comes from immunoSEQ multiplex PCR, and its TCRdb copy is limited to in-frame clones, with some not included. The sample has more than 150,000 clones; around 80% are singletons. V usage is TRBV19 and J usage is TRBJ2-4, with 7 bases matching TRBD1. The sequence derives from a woman aged 30 to 39 in good health and CMV-seropositive. Source material: PBMCs. As DNA, the CDR3 is TGTGCCAGTAGTCCCACGGGACAGAGGGGCATTCAGTACTTC. Translating it yields CASSPTGQRGIQYF.